Below are 18 T cell receptor beta chains sequenced from a single sample in a study of beta chain features in type 1 diabetes (dated by TCRdb to the late 2010s). The library was produced with the immunoSEQ multiplex PCR assay. The entire isolated RNA was reverse transcribed using the High Capacity cDNA Reverse Transcription Kit, and thus expressed TCRB transcripts were sequenced. TCRdb retrieved this table from immuneACCESS and kept in-frame rearrangements only. Not all clones are present; in checked studies, unresolved V genes account for under half, and no reason is known for the remainder. The sample table contains 150,000 or so clones; only one count was recorded for about a tenth of them. The ten largest account for roughly 0.74% of the sample. Sample: central memory CD4+ T cells from blood. All receptors come from a man aged 18 to 29 in good health.

A single count supports this clone. This chain connects TRBV6-5 to TRBJ2-7, with TRBD2 matching 9 bases. This CDR3 region has 14 residues. The V segment lost 5 bases and the J segment 6 bases; nucleotides outside the gene matches: 8. Per the germline V gene, CDR1 is MNHEY and CDR2 is SVGAGI. The CDR3, as DNA: TGTGCCAGCAGTGCGCGGGGGGGCAGCTTCGAGCAGTACTTC. Translating gives CASSARGGSFEQYF.

V and J are TRBV7-2 and TRBJ1-2; 8 nucleotides align to TRBD1. CDR1 SGHTA and CDR2 FQGNSA come from the germline V gene. This CDR3 is built from 16 residues. After removal of 3 bases from V and 0 bases from J, the junction contained 6 bases not matched to a gene. In nucleotides, the CDR3 is TGTGCCAGCAGCTTGCCAGGGGGCGAAACTAACTATGGCTACACCTTC. This codes for CASSLPGGETNYGYTF.

This clone was detected a few times. V usage is TRBV18 and J usage is TRBJ2-1; 11 nucleotides match TRBD2. V was clipped by 0 bases and J by 9 bases; unmatched bases: 7. The CDR3 covers 16 residues. Germline CDR1 KGHSH, CDR2 LQKENI. The CDR3 reads CASSPPVAGGLSEQFF. The CDR3 nucleotides are TGTGCCAGCTCACCACCGGTAGCGGGGGGGCTGAGTGAGCAGTTCTTC.

V and J are TRBV5-6 and TRBJ1-4; 7 bases align to TRBD1. The CDR3 is made up of 15 amino acids. J was trimmed by 5 bases and V by 3 bases; bases with no gene match: 7. Per germline, CDR1 SGHDT and CDR2 YYEEEE. The CDR3 loop reads CASSWGTEENEKLFF. DNA for the CDR3: TGTGCCAGCAGCTGGGGGACAGAAGAAAATGAAAAACTGTTTTTT.

This sequence joins TRBV7-2 and TRBJ2-3, with D perhaps matching TRBD1 (5 bases). The CDR3 extends over 16 amino acids. V lost 1 base and J lost 0, with 11 bases in between. Germline-derived CDR1 and CDR2 are SGHTA and FQGNSA. CDR3 sequence (DNA): TGTGCCAGCAGCTTAGGGTCCCCAGGGAGCACAGATACGCAGTATTTT. Protein product: CASSLGSPGSTDTQYF.

The rearrangement links TRBV7-2 to TRBJ2-3; the match to TRBD1 covers 7 bases. The CDR3 has 16 residues. The V segment lost 0 bases and the J segment 4 bases; nucleotides outside the gene matches: 7. Germline assignment: CDR1 SGHTA and CDR2 FQGNSA. The CDR3 protein is CASSLAQGVLPDTQYF. The CDR3 DNA sequence: TGTGCCAGCAGCTTAGCGCAGGGGGTTCTCCCAGATACGCAGTATTTT.

The rearrangement links TRBV6-5 to TRBJ2-7; 7 nucleotides align to TRBD1. CDR3 size: 16 residues. The J segment lost 0 bases and the V segment lost 2 bases, leaving 7 bases of the junction unmatched. CDR1 and CDR2 (germline): MNHEY, SVGAGI. The CDR3 bases are TGTGCCAGCAGTTACGGTGTGACAGGGTTCTCCTACGAGCAGTACTTC. The encoded protein is CASSYGVTGFSYEQYF.

The chain recombines TRBV6-5 with TRBJ1-6; tentative D call: TRBD1 (6 bases). Germline V CDR1 and CDR2: MNHEY, SVGAGI. V was shortened by 3 bases and J by 10 bases, with 13 bases between the two germline ends. CDR3 size: 14 residues. In nucleotides, the CDR3 is TGTGCCAGCAGTTATCAGGGGATGGGGTCACCCCTCCACTTT. It yields the protein CASSYQGMGSPLHF.

This clone was seen only a few times. V gene TRBV18 combines with J gene TRBJ2-7; 8 positions match TRBD2. The germline CDR1 and CDR2 sequences are KGHSH and LQKENI. The CDR3 extends over 14 amino acids. Trimming cost V 5 bases and J 5 bases; bases outside gene matches: 8. CDR3 DNA sequence: TGTGCCAGCTCATCGACCGGGGGGGGCGACGAGCAGTACTTC. Translation: CASSSTGGGDEQYF.

The table lists this clone with a few counts. The CDR3 bases are TGTGCCAGCAGCTTCTCCGGGACTAGCACCTACGAGCAGTACTTC. Translated: CASSFSGTSTYEQYF. The chain employs TRBV5-6 and TRBJ2-7; 9 bases are a match to TRBD2. This CDR3 contains 15 residues. Germline V gene data show CDR1 as SGHDT and CDR2 as YYEEEE. Trimming cost V 2 bases and J 2 bases; bases outside gene matches: 5.

In this sample, this clone turned up many times. This rearrangement joins TRBV28 to TRBJ2-3; perhaps TRBD1 as D (8 bases). V was shortened by 8 bases and J by 2 bases, with 14 bases between the two germline ends. The CDR3 has 14 residues. Per germline, CDR1 MDHEN and CDR2 SYDVKM. DNA for the CDR3: TGTGCCAGCGGACAGGGAGGGGCCACAGATACGCAGTATTTT. This translates into CASGQGGATDTQYF.

This clone showed up just a few times. The chain employs TRBV6-1 and TRBJ2-7; maybe TRBD2 (5 bases). Between the trimmed V and J ends, which lost 5 bases and 7 bases, there was a span of 9 bases. This CDR3 is built from 11 residues. Germline CDR1 reads MNHNS; CDR2 reads SASEGT. The CDR3 DNA follows: TGTGCCAGCAGTATTTGGAGGGAGCAGTACTTC. Protein sequence: CASSIWREQYF.

CDR3 amino acids: CASRYQREGEQFF. The CDR3 nucleotides are TGTGCCAGCAGGTACCAAAGGGAGGGGGAGCAGTTCTTC. The chain recombines TRBV2 with TRBJ2-1; 7 bases match TRBD2. The germline V gene has CDR1 SNHLY and CDR2 FYNNEI. The CDR3 totals 13 residues. The ends lost 6 bases at V and 10 bases at J; junction bases unmatched: 9.

The DNA of the CDR3 is TGTGCCAGTATCGCGCTAGCGGGGGCCCAAGGCAGGGAGCTGTTTTTT. It translates to CASIALAGAQGRELFF. The rearrangement uses TRBV19 and TRBJ2-2; 10 nucleotides agree with TRBD2. CDR1 and CDR2 (germline): LNHDA, SQIVND (reference sequence). This CDR3 has 16 amino acids. V lost 7 bases, J lost 9 bases, and 14 bases stayed unmatched.

This chain connects TRBV5-1 to TRBJ1-4; a weak D match, TRBD1 (6 bases). Germline V lookup: CDR1 SGHRS, CDR2 YFSETQ. The CDR3 runs 16 residues. The V end was cut by 4 bases, the J end by 4 bases, with 17 bases between. In DNA form, the CDR3 reads TGCGCCAGCAGCCTCGGCACAGGGAAAGTTAATGAAAAACTGTTTTTT. The encoded protein is CASSLGTGKVNEKLFF.

The chain recombines TRBV29-1 with TRBJ2-5, with 9 bases identical to TRBD1. The CDR3 has 13 residues. The V gene's germline CDR1 is SQVTM and CDR2 ANQGSEA. Germline trimming cut 4 bases from V and 4 bases from J; bases unmatched to any gene: 4. CDR3 nucleotide sequence: TGCAGCGTTGTAGGGACAGGGAGAGAGACCCAGTACTTC. Protein product: CSVVGTGRETQYF.

This chain connects TRBV5-5 to TRBJ2-7; D is uncertain. Trimming pared 2 bases from V and 4 bases from J, leaving 16 bases between. The CDR3 has 15 amino acids. The germline V gene encodes CDR1 SGHKS and CDR2 YYEKEE (reference sequence). This chain's CDR3 is CASSLQIFGGYEQYF. In nucleotides, the CDR3 is TGTGCCAGCAGCTTACAGATTTTCGGTGGGTACGAGCAGTACTTC.

This clone was picked up a small number of times. The chain uses TRBV18 and TRBJ1-4, with D possibly matching TRBD1 (5 bases). The CDR3 has 13 residues. Deletions cut 5 bases from V and 3 bases from J, with 7 bases between. CDR1 KGHSH and CDR2 LQKENI come from the germline V gene. As DNA, the CDR3 is TGTGCCAGCTCAGACAGTTCTAATGAAAAACTGTTTTTT. Translation: CASSDSSNEKLFF. The full variable domain, its missing parts supplied by reference TRBV18 and TRBJ1-4, is NAGVMQNPRHLVRRRGQEARLRCSPMKGHSHVYWYRQLPEEGLKFMVYLQKENIIDESGMPKERFSAEFPKEGPSILRIQQVVRGDSAAYFCASSDSSNEKLFFGSGTQLSVL.